A selection of T cell receptor beta chains follows, all from one sample in a study of blood T cell repertoires in COVID-19. Some clones are missing from TCRdb's copy, which holds only in-frame ones; the method was immunoSEQ multiplex PCR. Of about 120,000 clones listed, over 60% are singletons. The sequencing input was peripheral blood. The origin of the receptors is an elderly woman with acute or convalescent COVID-19. Both conserved end residues are trimmed from each CDR3. A D gene is named only where the DNA matches it firmly. A clone size is listed for some rows: how often the clone was seen (once, few, many), or a class if it is expanded.

NA,TRBD1,TRBV6-5,TRBJ1-2,ASSRTGGEVYGYT
NA,NA,TRBV9,TRBJ2-5,ASSVDSSQETQY
NA,TRBD1,TRBV5-1,TRBJ1-1,ASSPGTGNTEAF
once,NA,TRBV6-5,TRBJ2-7,ASSYSDGEQY
NA,NA,TRBV29-1,TRBJ2-3,SAPVGGTDTQY
NA,TRBD1,TRBV28,TRBJ2-1,ASLGRQGSSYNEQF
once,TRBD2,TRBV20-1,TRBJ2-5,SAGTSGVQN
NA,NA,TRBV3-1/TRBV3-2,TRBJ1-2,ASSQDPRGGSGYT
NA,TRBD1,TRBV2,TRBJ1-5,ASNPTGPNQPQH
NA,NA,TRBV7-9,TRBJ1-1,ASTLQMGRMNTEAF
NA,TRBD1,TRBV25-1,TRBJ2-1,ASSNTGGSYNEQF
few,NA,TRBV6-5,TRBJ1-1,ASSGVGSVTEAF
NA,TRBD1,TRBV11-2,TRBJ1-2,ASSFAGTGGGYT
NA,TRBD1,TRBV2,TRBJ2-5,ASSKGQVDQETQY
NA,TRBD2,TRBV28,TRBJ2-4,ASRPILAELAKNIQY
few,NA,TRBV7-8,TRBJ1-3,ASSLGRDVNTIY
NA,NA,TRBV24-1,TRBJ2-1,ATSDPGQLKQF
NA,TRBD2,TRBV4-2,TRBJ2-1,ASSQDWVSGLAGGSNEQF
NA,TRBD2,TRBV15,TRBJ2-7,ATSPGTSGTYEQY